These 9 T cell receptor beta chains were sequenced from one sample in a study of cytomegalovirus exposure and HLA in healthy donors. The PCR was carried out with 60 Vbeta primers and 13 Jbeta primers. TCRdb keeps only in-frame clones here, not all; method: immunoSEQ multiplex PCR. The table includes fewer than 200,000 clones, roughly four fifths detected once. Sequenced input: PBMCs. These receptors all come from a man between 18 and 35 years old in good health and CMV-seronegative.

The chain couples TRBV5-1 to TRBJ1-2; D may be TRBD1 (6 bases). This CDR3 has 14 residues. Trimming stripped 2 bases from V and 8 bases from J, with 16 bases between. CDR1 is SGHRS and CDR2 is YFSETQ in the germline V gene. The CDR3 nucleotides are TGCGCCAGCAGCTTCGACCTGACAGGTGAAGGCTACACCTTC. Its translation: CASSFDLTGEGYTF. Full variable domain (rest looked up from reference TRBV5-1 and TRBJ1-2): KAGVTQTPRYLIKTRGQQVTLSCSPISGHRSVSWYQQTPGQGLQFLFEYFSETQRNKGNFPGRFSGRQFSNSRSEMNVSTLELGDSALYLCASSFDLTGEGYTFGSGTRLTVV.

About this clone itself: The junction and the germline gene differ at one end; a read error may be behind it. The genes are TRBV9 and TRBJ1-1; 7 nucleotides agree with TRBD1. Per germline, CDR1 SGDLS and CDR2 YYNGEE. This CDR3 contains 14 residues. This CDR3 is CAGSRDRVHTEAFF. For the CDR3, the DNA is TGTGCCGGCAGCAGAGACAGGGTCCACACTGAAGCTTTCTTT.

The J gene is TRBJ1-2, the V gene TRBV7-2; D is undetermined. The CDR3 has 14 residues. CDR1 is SGHTA, CDR2 FQGNSA, per germline. V lost 5 bases and J 2 bases, leaving 12 bases between the germline ends. The CDR3 nucleotides read TGTGCCAGCAGCCCATGGGAGGACAACTATGGCTACACCTTC. Protein product: CASSPWEDNYGYTF.

This clone occurred a few times. The chain has TRBV5-1 and TRBJ2-3; 14 bases align to TRBD2. Germline V gene data show CDR1 as SGHRS and CDR2 as YFSETQ. Trimming at V came to 4 bases and at J to 5 bases, leaving 3 bases not matched to a gene. The CDR3 consists of 15 residues. The CDR3, as DNA: TGCGCCAGCAGCGGGACTAGCGGGAGTGGAGATACGCAGTATTTT. It translates to CASSGTSGSGDTQYF. Looking up the rest from reference TRBV5-1 and TRBJ2-3 gives the full variable domain: KAGVTQTPRYLIKTRGQQVTLSCSPISGHRSVSWYQQTPGQGLQFLFEYFSETQRNKGNFPGRFSGRQFSNSRSEMNVSTLELGDSALYLCASSGTSGSGDTQYFGPGTRLTVL.

This clone was seen a few times. The chain combines TRBV4-3 with TRBJ1-6; D remains unclear. The germline V gene has CDR1 LGHNA and CDR2 YSLEER. The CDR3 sequence is 17 residues long. V lost 0 bases, J lost 3 bases, and 12 bases lay in between. DNA of the CDR3: TGCGCCAGCAGCCAAGATAACCTCTCCGGCTATAATTCACCCCTCCACTTT. Protein product: CASSQDNLSGYNSPLHF.

This clone has more than one count but fewer than ten. The V and J genes are TRBV25-1 and TRBJ2-7; D is undetermined. This CDR3 spans 13 amino acids. Trimming took 2 bases from V and 0 from J, leaving 5 bases between them. The germline gives CDR1 MGHDK, CDR2 SYGVNS. For the CDR3, the DNA is TGTGCCAGCAGTGAAATTAACTCCTACGAGCAGTACTTC. This codes for CASSEINSYEQYF.

V and J are TRBV9 and TRBJ2-4; D unclear. Germline V gene sequence: CDR1 SGDLS, CDR2 YYNGEE. Between the trimmed V and J ends, which lost 0 bases and 9 bases, there was a span of 7 bases. The CDR3 length is 12 residues. The CDR3 region has the DNA TGTGCCAGCAGCGTAGGAGGTGGCATTCAGTACTTC. Residues: CASSVGGGIQYF. Combining the CDR3 with reference TRBV9 and TRBJ2-4 gives the whole variable domain DSGVTQTPKHLITATGQRVTLRCSPRSGDLSVYWYQQSLDQGLQFLIQYYNGEERAKGNILERFSAQQFPDLHSELNLSSLELGDSALYFCASSVGGGIQYFGAGTRLSVL.

The chain couples TRBV6-1 to TRBJ2-7; TRBD2 agrees at 8 bases. CDR1 is MNHNS and CDR2 is SASEGT in the germline V gene. V shed 4 bases, J shed 7 bases, and the junction held 6 bases outside the gene matches. This CDR3 has 13 residues. CDR3 in DNA: TGTGCCAGCAGTGTCCGGGAGGGTCAAGAGCAGTACTTC. It is translated as CASSVREGQEQYF.

This chain links TRBV4-1 with TRBJ2-5, with D maybe TRBD1 (5 bases). The V end was cut by 1 base, the J end by 1 base, with 16 bases between. Germline-derived CDR1 and CDR2 are MGHRA and YSYEKL. This CDR3 is 17 amino acids long. The chain's CDR3 is CASSQARVVGVQETQYF. The CDR3 DNA reads as TGCGCCAGCAGCCAAGCCCGTGTAGTAGGGGTCCAAGAGACCCAGTACTTC.